This entry lists 5 T cell receptor beta chains sequenced from one sample in a study of blood T cell repertoires in COVID-19. Produced via immunoSEQ multiplex PCR; TCRdb's table is partial and in-frame only. Altogether roughly 400,000 clones are present, nearly 90% being singletons, with the ten largest covering about 1.5%. What was sequenced was PBMCs or T cells enriched from blood (not recorded which). The receptors were gathered from a woman between 18 and 29 years old who had been exposed to COVID-19.

This clone was recorded once. CDR3 amino acids: CASSCGAIICEQYF. The CDR3 bases are TGTGCCAGCAGTTGCGGGGCCATCATCTGCGAGCAGTACTTC. The chain joins TRBV6-5 to TRBJ2-7; TRBD2 is a possible D gene (6 bases). This CDR3 spans 14 amino acids. Trimming shortened V by 4 bases and J by 6 bases, and 16 bases separated the two germline ends. Germline-derived CDR1 and CDR2 are MNHEY and SVGAGI.

The V call is TRBV6-5, the J call TRBJ2-1, with TRBD1 identical over 8 bases. The germline CDR1 and CDR2 sequences are MNHEY and SVGAGI. The CDR3 has 15 amino acids. With 4 bases clipped from V and 4 bases from J, the junction kept 6 bases outside the gene matches. The CDR3 coding sequence is TGTGCCAGCAGTTTTGACAGGGGACAATACAATGAGCAGTTCTTC. Residues: CASSFDRGQYNEQFF.

The chain uses TRBV27 and TRBJ1-3; 7 bases are a match to TRBD1. Per the germline V gene, CDR1 is MNHEY and CDR2 is SMNVEV (reference sequence). The CDR3 spans 15 residues. After removal of 5 bases from V and 2 bases from J, the junction contained 6 bases not matched to a gene. The CDR3 is CASSLTGAPGNTIYF. The CDR3 region has the DNA TGTGCCAGCAGTCTCACAGGGGCGCCTGGAAACACCATATATTTT.

The chain carries TRBV27 and TRBJ1-2; 8 bases are shared with TRBD1. Looked up from germline, CDR1 is MNHEY and CDR2 is SMNVEV (reference sequence). CDR3 size: 13 residues. Trimming at V came to 8 bases and at J to 5 bases, leaving 7 bases not matched to a gene. The CDR3 loop reads CASWTGTGYGYTF. Here the CDR3 DNA reads TGTGCCAGCTGGACCGGGACAGGATATGGCTACACCTTC.

On this clone: This CDR3 is also generated by other DNA sequences in the sample. This chain's CDR3 is CASRSSGNTIYF. Here the CDR3 DNA reads TGTGCCAGCCGGAGCTCTGGAAACACCATATATTTT. The chain employs TRBV28 and TRBJ1-3; D is uncertain. From germline, CDR1 is MDHEN and CDR2 SYDVKM. Trimming took off 8 bases at V and 0 bases at J, with 5 bases between the two ends. The CDR3 has 12 amino acids.